The T cell receptor (beta chain) described here comes from a study of long-term antiretroviral therapy in people with HIV. Looking at the study overall: The earliest specimens came about a decade ahead of the 2015 immediate-ART recommendation. General study findings and limits: The blood, collected between about 2003 and 2017, was possibly taken under older ART regimens. The study found that diversity rose after ART but stayed below transplant donor controls. Controls exceeded HIV repertoires in CDR3 length range.

At the survey level, the v3.0 immunoSEQ assay was run. Using immunoSEQ multiplex PCR, the repertoire was profiled, and TCRdb retains in-frame clones only, with some absent. This table has roughly 28,000 clones, around 93% appearing once. A remark on this clone: The antigen is undetermined.

This CDR3 contains 12 residues. The germline V gene encodes CDR1 SGHDT and CDR2 YYEEEE. V was cut by 1 base and J by 3 bases, with 5 bases left in between. The sequence was collected from a man aged 50 or older with HIV. Material: unsorted PBMCs, obtained 5.3 years after starting antiretroviral therapy. The genes are TRBV5-6 and TRBJ2-7; D remains ambiguous. CDR3 in amino acids: CASSLISYEQYF. The CDR3 nucleotides are TGTGCCAGCAGCTTGATTAGCTACGAGCAGTACTTC. The whole variable domain, filled in from reference TRBV5-6 and TRBJ2-7, reads DAGVTQSPTHLIKTRGQQVTLRCSPKSGHDTVSWYQQALGQGPQFIFQYYEEEERQRGNFPDRFSGHQFPNYSSELNVNALLLGDSALYLCASSLISYEQYFGPGTRLTVT.